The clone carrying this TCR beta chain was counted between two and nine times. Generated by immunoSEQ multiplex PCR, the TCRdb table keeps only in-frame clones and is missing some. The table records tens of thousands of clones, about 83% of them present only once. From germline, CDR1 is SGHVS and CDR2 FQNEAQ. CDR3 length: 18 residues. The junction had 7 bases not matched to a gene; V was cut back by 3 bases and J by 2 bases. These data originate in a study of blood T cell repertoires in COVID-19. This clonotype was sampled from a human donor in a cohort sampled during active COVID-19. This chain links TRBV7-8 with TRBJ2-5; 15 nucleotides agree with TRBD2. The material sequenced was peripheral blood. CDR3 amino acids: CASSFGLAGGWLQETQYF. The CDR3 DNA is TGTGCCAGCAGCTTCGGACTAGCGGGGGGGTGGCTACAAGAGACCCAGTACTTC.